This T cell receptor beta chain was retrieved from a study of response to subunit inactivated influenza vaccine. Study-level points and caveats: That few new T cells are recruited by each seasonal influenza vaccination was the authors' suggestion.

The CDR3 totals 14 residues. The V gene's germline CDR1 is MNHEY and CDR2 SVGAGI. The V and J ends lost 4 bases and 8 bases, in that order; junction bases with no gene match: 7. TCRdb used MiXCR to reprocess the RT-PCR reads, holding one entry per CDR3 protein. The table has hundreds of thousands of distinct CDR3 sequences, about 8% seen once. A remark on this clonotype: No antigen is known for it.

This material consisted of PBMCs from blood, taken about 23 months after vaccination. The TCR originated in a man between 50 and 75 years old who received an inactivated influenza vaccine. The V call is TRBV6-5, the J call TRBJ1-2; 10 bases match TRBD1. The CDR3 spells CASSWDRGRGGYTF. The CDR3, as DNA: TGTGCCAGCAGTTGGGACAGGGGTCGGGGAGGCTACACCTTC.